This T cell receptor beta chain was profiled in a study of CD8+ T cells in alopecia areata. Whole-study context: A regimen of oral tofacitinib, 5 to 10 mg twice daily, was given to treated patients. Overall study results and limits: Persistence in scalp and blood during tofacitinib was observed for many expanded lesional clones.

The V and J ends lost 8 bases and 4 bases, in that order; junction bases with no gene match: 7. In germline, CDR1 is MNHEY, CDR2 SVGAGI. The CDR3 loop spans 14 amino acids. cDNA serving as the sequencing template came from extracted, reverse transcribed RNA. Assay used: immunoSEQ multiplex PCR; TCRdb lists only in-frame clones, some missing. Of 210,000 or so clones listed, around 65% are singletons. Treatment denoted: oral pan-JAK inhibitor, 5-10 mg twice daily. Concerning this clone: Its antigen remains unidentified.

J is TRBJ2-1 and V is TRBV6-5; 8 positions agree with TRBD2. The sequence was obtained from a human donor with alopecia areata. Sequences were derived from CD4+ T cells sorted from blood, sampled at approximately week 42, from a patient treated with tofacitinib. The CDR3 sequence: CASRVSGVYNEQFF. The CDR3, as DNA: TGTGCCAGCCGAGTTAGCGGGGTGTACAATGAGCAGTTCTTC.